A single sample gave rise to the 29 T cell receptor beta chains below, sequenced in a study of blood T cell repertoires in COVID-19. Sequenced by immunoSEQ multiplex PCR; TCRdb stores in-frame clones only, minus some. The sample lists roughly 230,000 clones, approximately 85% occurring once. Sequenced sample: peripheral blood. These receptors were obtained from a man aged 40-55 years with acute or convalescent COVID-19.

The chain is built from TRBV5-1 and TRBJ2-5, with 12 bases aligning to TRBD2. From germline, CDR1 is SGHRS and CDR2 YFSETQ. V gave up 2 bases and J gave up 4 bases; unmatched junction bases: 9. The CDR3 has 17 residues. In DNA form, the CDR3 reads TGCGCCAGCAGCTTTACCGGTGCGACTAGCGGGAGAGAGACCCAGTACTTC. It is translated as CASSFTGATSGRETQYF.

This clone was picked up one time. CDR3 amino acids: CAWAGTGVRLVCEKLFF. As DNA, the CDR3 is TGTGCCTGGGCCGGGACAGGGGTCCGGTTAGTTTGTGAAAAACTGTTTTTT. The chain carries TRBV30 and TRBJ1-4, with 10 bases matching TRBD1. The CDR3 runs to 17 residues. Germline V CDR1 and CDR2: GTSNPN, SVGIG (reference sequence). V trimming: 5 bases; J trimming: 7 bases; junction bases outside the gene matches: 16.

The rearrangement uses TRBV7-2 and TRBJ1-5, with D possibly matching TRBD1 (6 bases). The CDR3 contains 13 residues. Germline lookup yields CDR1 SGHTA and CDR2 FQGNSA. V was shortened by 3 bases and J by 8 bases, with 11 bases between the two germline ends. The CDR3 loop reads CASSLGQAEPQHF. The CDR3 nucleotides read TGTGCCAGCAGCTTGGGACAAGCTGAGCCCCAGCATTTT. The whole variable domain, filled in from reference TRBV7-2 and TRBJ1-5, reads GAGVSQSPSNKVTEKGKDVELRCDPISGHTALYWYRQSLGQGLEFLIYFQGNSAPDKSGLPSDRFSAERTGGSVSTLTIQRTQQEDSAVYLCASSLGQAEPQHFGDGTRLSIL.

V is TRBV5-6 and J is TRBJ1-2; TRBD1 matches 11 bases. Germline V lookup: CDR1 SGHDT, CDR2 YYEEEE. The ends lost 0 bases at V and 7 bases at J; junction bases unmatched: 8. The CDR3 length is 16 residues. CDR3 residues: CASSLAGDRGLSGYTF. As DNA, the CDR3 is TGTGCCAGCAGCTTGGCCGGGGACAGGGGGTTAAGTGGCTACACCTTC. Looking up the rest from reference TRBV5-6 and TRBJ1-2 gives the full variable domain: DAGVTQSPTHLIKTRGQQVTLRCSPKSGHDTVSWYQQALGQGPQFIFQYYEEEERQRGNFPDRFSGHQFPNYSSELNVNALLLGDSALYLCASSLAGDRGLSGYTFGSGTRLTVV.

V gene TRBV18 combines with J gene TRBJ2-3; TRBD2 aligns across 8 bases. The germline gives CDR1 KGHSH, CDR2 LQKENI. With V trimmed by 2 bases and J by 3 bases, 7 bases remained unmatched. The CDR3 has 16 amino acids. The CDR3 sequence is CASSPGAGAGTDTQYF. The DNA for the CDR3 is TGTGCCAGCTCACCAGGAGCGGGGGCAGGGACAGATACGCAGTATTTT.

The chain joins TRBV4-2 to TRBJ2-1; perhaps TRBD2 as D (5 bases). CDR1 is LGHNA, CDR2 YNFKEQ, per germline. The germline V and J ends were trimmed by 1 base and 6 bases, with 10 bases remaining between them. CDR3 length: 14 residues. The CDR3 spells CASSQGDYLNEQFF. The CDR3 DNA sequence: TGTGCCAGCAGCCAAGGAGACTACCTCAATGAGCAGTTCTTC.

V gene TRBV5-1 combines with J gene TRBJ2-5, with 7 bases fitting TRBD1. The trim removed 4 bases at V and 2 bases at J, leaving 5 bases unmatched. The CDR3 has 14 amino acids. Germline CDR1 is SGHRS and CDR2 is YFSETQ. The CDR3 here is CASSPGDRQETQYF. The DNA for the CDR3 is TGCGCCAGCAGCCCCGGGGACAGACAAGAGACCCAGTACTTC.

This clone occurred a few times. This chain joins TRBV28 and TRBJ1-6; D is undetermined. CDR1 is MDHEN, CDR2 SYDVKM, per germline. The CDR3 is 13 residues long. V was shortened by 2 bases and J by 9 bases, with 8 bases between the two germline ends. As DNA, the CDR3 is TGTGCCAGCAGTTTAATGCGGATTTCACCCCTCCACTTT. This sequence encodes CASSLMRISPLHF.

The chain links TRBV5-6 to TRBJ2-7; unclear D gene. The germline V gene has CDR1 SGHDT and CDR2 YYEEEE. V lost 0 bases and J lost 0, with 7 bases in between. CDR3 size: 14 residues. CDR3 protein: CASSLESSSYEQYF. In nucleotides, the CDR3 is TGTGCCAGCAGCTTGGAATCCAGCTCCTACGAGCAGTACTTC.

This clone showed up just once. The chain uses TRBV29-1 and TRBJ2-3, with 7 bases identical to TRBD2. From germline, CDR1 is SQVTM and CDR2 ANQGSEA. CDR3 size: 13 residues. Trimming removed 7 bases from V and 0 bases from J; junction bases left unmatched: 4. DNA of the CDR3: TGCAGCGCCTGGGGGGGGAGCACAGATACGCAGTATTTT. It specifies CSAWGGSTDTQYF.

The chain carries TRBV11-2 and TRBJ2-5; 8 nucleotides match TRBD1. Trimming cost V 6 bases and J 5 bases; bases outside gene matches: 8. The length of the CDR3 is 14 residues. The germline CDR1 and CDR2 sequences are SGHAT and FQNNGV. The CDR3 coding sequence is TGTGCCAGCAGTCGACAGGGGTACGGGGAGACCCAGTACTTC. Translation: CASSRQGYGETQYF.

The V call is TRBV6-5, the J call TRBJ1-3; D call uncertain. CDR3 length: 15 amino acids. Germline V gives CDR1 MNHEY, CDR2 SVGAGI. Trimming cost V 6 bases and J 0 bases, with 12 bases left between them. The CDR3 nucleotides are TGTGCCAGCAGCCCGCCGGGTGCCTCTGGAAACACCATATATTTT. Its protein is CASSPPGASGNTIYF.

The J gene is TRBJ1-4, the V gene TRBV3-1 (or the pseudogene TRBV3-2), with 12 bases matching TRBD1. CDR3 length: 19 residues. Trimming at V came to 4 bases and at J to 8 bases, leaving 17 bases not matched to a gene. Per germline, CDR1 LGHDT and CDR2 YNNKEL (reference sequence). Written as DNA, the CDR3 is TGTGCCAGCAGCCGTGGGGGGGGACAGGGGGCCCTCGGGGAAGAAAAACTGTTTTTT. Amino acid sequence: CASSRGGGQGALGEEKLFF.

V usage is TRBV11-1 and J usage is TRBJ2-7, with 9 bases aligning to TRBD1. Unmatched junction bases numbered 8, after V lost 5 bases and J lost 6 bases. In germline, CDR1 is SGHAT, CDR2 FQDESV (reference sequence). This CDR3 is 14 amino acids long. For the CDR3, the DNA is TGTGCCAGCAGCCCGGGACAGGGTCCCCTCGAGCAGTACTTC. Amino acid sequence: CASSPGQGPLEQYF.

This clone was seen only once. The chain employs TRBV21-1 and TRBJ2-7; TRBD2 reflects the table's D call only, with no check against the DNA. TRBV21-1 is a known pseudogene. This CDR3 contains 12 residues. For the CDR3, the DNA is TGTGCCAGCAGCAAATATCCCTACGAGCAGTACTTC. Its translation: CASSKYPYEQYF.

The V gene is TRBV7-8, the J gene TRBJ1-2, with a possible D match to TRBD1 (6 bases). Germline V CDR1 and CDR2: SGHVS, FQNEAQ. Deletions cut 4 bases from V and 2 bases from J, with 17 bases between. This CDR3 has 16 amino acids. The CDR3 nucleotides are TGTGCCAGCAGCTGGTCTACAGGGTCGGCAAACTATGGCTACACCTTC. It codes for CASSWSTGSANYGYTF.

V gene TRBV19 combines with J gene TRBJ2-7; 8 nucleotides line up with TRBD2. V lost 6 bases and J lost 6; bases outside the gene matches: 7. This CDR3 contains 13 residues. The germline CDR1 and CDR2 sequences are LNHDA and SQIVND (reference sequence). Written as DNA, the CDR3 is TGTGCCAGTAGCCAACGCAGCGGGGGCGAGCAGTACTTC. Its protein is CASSQRSGGEQYF. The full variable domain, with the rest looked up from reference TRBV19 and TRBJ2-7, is DGGITQSPKYLFRKEGQNVTLSCEQNLNHDAMYWYRQDPGQGLRLIYYSQIVNDFQKGDIAEGYSVSREKKESFPLTVTSAQKNPTAFYLCASSQRSGGEQYFGPGTRLTVT.

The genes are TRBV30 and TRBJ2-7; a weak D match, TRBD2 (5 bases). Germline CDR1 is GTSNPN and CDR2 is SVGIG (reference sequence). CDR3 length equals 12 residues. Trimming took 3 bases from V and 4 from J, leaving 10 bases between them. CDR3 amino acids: CAWRDSGYEQYF. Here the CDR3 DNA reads TGTGCCTGGAGGGATTCGGGGTACGAGCAGTACTTC.

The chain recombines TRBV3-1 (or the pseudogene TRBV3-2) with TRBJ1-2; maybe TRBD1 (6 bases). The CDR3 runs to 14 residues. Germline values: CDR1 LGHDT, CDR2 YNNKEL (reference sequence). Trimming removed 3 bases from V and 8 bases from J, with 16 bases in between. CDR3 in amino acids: CASSQDLGQRGYTF. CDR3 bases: TGTGCCAGCAGCCAGGACCTGGGACAAAGGGGCTACACCTTC.

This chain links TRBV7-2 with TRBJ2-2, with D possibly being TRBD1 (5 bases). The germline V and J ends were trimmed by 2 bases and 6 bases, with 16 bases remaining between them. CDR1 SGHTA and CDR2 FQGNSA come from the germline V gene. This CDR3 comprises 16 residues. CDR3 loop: CASSLLRTQGAGELFF. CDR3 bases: TGTGCCAGCAGCTTATTGAGAACCCAGGGTGCCGGGGAGCTGTTTTTT.

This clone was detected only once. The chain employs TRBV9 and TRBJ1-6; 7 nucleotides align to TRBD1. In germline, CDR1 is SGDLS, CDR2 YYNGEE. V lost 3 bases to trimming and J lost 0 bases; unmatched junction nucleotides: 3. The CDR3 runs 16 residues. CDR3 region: CASSGRGHSYNSPLHF. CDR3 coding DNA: TGTGCCAGCAGCGGGAGGGGGCACTCCTATAATTCACCCCTCCACTTT.

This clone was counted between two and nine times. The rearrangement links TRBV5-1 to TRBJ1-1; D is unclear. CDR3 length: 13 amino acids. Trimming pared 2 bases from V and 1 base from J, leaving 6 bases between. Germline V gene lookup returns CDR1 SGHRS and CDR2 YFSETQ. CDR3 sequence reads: CASSFGRNTEAFF. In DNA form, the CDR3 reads TGCGCCAGCAGCTTTGGCCGGAACACTGAAGCTTTCTTT.

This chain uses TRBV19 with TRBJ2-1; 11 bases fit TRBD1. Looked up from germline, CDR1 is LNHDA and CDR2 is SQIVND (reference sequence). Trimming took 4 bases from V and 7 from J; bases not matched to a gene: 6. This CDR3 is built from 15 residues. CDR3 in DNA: TGTGCCAGTAGTAGCGGGGACAGGGGGGGAAATGAGCAGTTCTTC. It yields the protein CASSSGDRGGNEQFF.

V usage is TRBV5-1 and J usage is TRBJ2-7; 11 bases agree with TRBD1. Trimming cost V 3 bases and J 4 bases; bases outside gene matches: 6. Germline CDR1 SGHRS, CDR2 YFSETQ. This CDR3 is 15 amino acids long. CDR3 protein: CASSSRDRGVYEQYF. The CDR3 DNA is TGCGCCAGCAGCTCCCGGGACAGGGGGGTTTACGAGCAGTACTTC.

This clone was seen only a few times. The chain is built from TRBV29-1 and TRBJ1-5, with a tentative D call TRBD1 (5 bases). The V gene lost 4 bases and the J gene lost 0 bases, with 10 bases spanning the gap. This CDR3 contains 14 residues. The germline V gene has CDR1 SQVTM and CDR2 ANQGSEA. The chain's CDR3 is CSVGGDGSNQPQHF. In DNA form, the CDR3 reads TGCAGCGTTGGGGGGGACGGTAGCAATCAGCCCCAGCATTTT.

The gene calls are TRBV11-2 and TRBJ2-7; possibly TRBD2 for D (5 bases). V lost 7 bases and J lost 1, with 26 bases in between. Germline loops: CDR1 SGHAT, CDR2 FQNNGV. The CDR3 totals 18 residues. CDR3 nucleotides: TGTGCCAGCATGTTAGGCCGGGGATTACTCGGGCCTTCCTACGAGCAGTACTTC. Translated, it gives CASMLGRGLLGPSYEQYF.

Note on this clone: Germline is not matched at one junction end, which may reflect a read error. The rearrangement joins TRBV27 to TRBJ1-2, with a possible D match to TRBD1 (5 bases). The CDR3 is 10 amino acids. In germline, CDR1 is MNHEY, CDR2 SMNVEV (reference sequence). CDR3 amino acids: CASGHYTPLF. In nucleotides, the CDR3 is TGTGCCAGTGGACATTACACCCCCCTCTTC.

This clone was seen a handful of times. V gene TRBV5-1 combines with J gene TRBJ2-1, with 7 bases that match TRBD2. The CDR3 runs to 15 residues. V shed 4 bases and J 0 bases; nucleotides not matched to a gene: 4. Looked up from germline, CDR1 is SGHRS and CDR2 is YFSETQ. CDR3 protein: CASSRGDRSYNEQFF. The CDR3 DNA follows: TGCGCCAGCAGCCGGGGGGACCGCTCCTACAATGAGCAGTTCTTC.

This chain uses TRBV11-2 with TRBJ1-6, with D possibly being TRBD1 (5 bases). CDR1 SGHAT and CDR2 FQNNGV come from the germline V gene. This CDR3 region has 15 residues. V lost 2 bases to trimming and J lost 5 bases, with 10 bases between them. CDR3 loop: CASSLQQVNNSPLHF. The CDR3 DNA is TGTGCCAGCAGCTTACAACAGGTGAATAATTCACCCCTCCACTTT.